The 24 T cell receptor beta chains presented below share a single source sample, sequenced in a study of human T cells and chemical hapten exposure. The time point here: pre-sensitization, week 0. Treatment denoted: therapeutic diphenylcyclopropenone sensitization with weekly scalp DPC. TCRdb reprocessed the RACE reads via MiXCR and lists one record per CDR3 protein. In the table there are about 380,000 distinct CDR3 sequences, about 5.1% of which are singletons. Sequences were derived from whole blood, sampled in connection with sensitization to the hapten diphenylcyclopropenone (DPC). The receptors stem from a woman between 45 and 65 years old with alopecia areata. Some clones in this sample may be carry-over from other donors' samples.

This clonotype was picked up many times. CDR3 nucleotide sequence: TGCGCCAGCTCTCGGCAGACCAACACTGAAGCTTTCTTT. Residues: CASSRQTNTEAFF. The V and J genes are TRBV4-1 and TRBJ1-1; no definite D call. The germline V gene encodes CDR1 MGHRA and CDR2 YSYEKL. Trimming stripped 8 bases from V and 2 bases from J, with 12 bases between. This CDR3 is 13 amino acids long.

This rearrangement joins TRBV11-2 to TRBJ2-4; 10 bases map to TRBD1. Germline lookup yields CDR1 SGHAT and CDR2 FQNNGV. This CDR3 has 17 residues. V shed 3 bases and J 1 base; nucleotides not matched to a gene: 6. The CDR3 region is CASSLGQGTLAKNIQYF. The CDR3 DNA sequence: TGTGCCAGCAGCTTGGGACAGGGGACGTTGGCCAAAAACATTCAGTACTTC.

In this sample, this clonotype turned up many times. The chain employs TRBV6-5 and TRBJ1-1; a weak D match, TRBD1 (6 bases). The CDR3 has 12 amino acids. The V gene's germline CDR1 is MNHEY and CDR2 SVGAGI. Trimming shortened V by 5 bases and J by 6 bases, and 10 bases separated the two germline ends. In DNA, the CDR3 is TGTGCCAGCAGTGTACAGGGCTCTGAAGCTTTCTTT. It translates to CASSVQGSEAFF.

The rearrangement joins TRBV11-2 to TRBJ2-3; 10 bases align to TRBD2. Trimming took 0 bases from V and 0 from J; bases not matched to a gene: 3. In germline, CDR1 is SGHAT, CDR2 FQNNGV. This CDR3 comprises 17 residues. The chain's CDR3 is CASSLDTSGTSTDTQYF. CDR3 bases: TGTGCCAGCAGCTTAGATACTAGCGGGACTAGCACAGATACGCAGTATTTT.

V and J are TRBV7-2 and TRBJ1-1, with D possibly matching TRBD1 (5 bases). The V end was cut by 3 bases, the J end by 5 bases, with 13 bases between. This CDR3 has 14 amino acids. The germline gives CDR1 SGHTA, CDR2 FQGNSA. The CDR3 DNA reads as TGTGCCAGCAGCTTGATGGGGCGGGGGACTGAAGCTTTCTTT. This translates into CASSLMGRGTEAFF.

The rearrangement links TRBV5-6 to TRBJ2-3; 8 nucleotides agree with TRBD1. The ends lost 0 bases at V and 6 bases at J; junction bases unmatched: 6. Germline CDR1 is SGHDT and CDR2 is YYEEEE. The CDR3 totals 15 residues. The CDR3 nucleotides are TGTGCCAGCAGCTTGGAAGACAGGGGTCGGGATACGCAGTATTTT. Its protein is CASSLEDRGRDTQYF.

The chain employs TRBV9 and TRBJ1-1; 9 nucleotides match TRBD1. The germline CDR1 and CDR2 sequences are SGDLS and YYNGEE. There are 15 residues in the CDR3. V lost 4 bases and J lost 3; bases outside the gene matches: 7. CDR3 amino acids: CASSPSTGGHTEAFF. CDR3 coding DNA: TGTGCCAGCAGCCCGTCGACAGGGGGGCACACTGAAGCTTTCTTT.

This clonotype occurred many times. This chain joins TRBV29-1 and TRBJ1-1; D is unclear. Trimming removed 8 bases at V and 2 bases at J, with 12 bases between. Germline lookup yields CDR1 SQVTM and CDR2 ANQGSEA. The CDR3 covers 12 residues. The CDR3 spells CSSLAENTEAFF. The CDR3 DNA reads TGCAGCTCTCTGGCTGAAAACACTGAAGCTTTCTTT.

This clonotype was seen many times. In DNA, the CDR3 is TGCAGTGCTATTACTAGTTTTCCCTACGAGCAGTACTTC. Its translation: CSAITSFPYEQYF. The chain recombines TRBV20-1 with TRBJ2-7; a weak D match, TRBD2 (5 bases). CDR3 length equals 13 residues. Trimming stripped 4 bases from V and 2 bases from J, with 12 bases between. In germline, CDR1 is DFQATT, CDR2 SNEGSKA (reference sequence).

The sample holds many counts of this clonotype. The chain combines TRBV5-1 with TRBJ1-3; D unresolved. The CDR3 is made up of 13 amino acids. Germline V gene data show CDR1 as SGHRS and CDR2 as YFSETQ. V lost 7 bases and J lost 0, with 8 bases in between. This CDR3 is CASAGDSGNTIYF. The CDR3 DNA reads TGCGCCAGCGCTGGAGACTCTGGAAACACCATATATTTT. The full variable domain, its missing parts supplied by reference TRBV5-1 and TRBJ1-3, is KAGVTQTPRYLIKTRGQQVTLSCSPISGHRSVSWYQQTPGQGLQFLFEYFSETQRNKGNFPGRFSGRQFSNSRSEMNVSTLELGDSALYLCASAGDSGNTIYFGEGSWLTVV.

J is TRBJ2-3 and V is TRBV12-3 or TRBV12-4; D unresolved. This CDR3 contains 17 residues. V was cut by 6 bases and J by 0 bases, with 19 bases left in between. The CDR3, as DNA: TGTGCCAGCAGCTGGGCCGACCAGCGAGATAGCACAGATACGCAGTATTTT. Its protein product is CASSWADQRDSTDTQYF.

This clonotype was recorded many times. V gene TRBV6-6 combines with J gene TRBJ2-2; no definite D call. V lost 3 bases to trimming and J lost 5 bases, with 7 bases between them. The CDR3 loop spans 13 amino acids. CDR1 and CDR2 from the germline V gene are MNHNY and SVGAGI (reference sequence). CDR3 coding DNA: TGTGCCAGCAGTTATGGTCCGACCGGGGAGCTGTTTTTT. It translates to CASSYGPTGELFF.

There are a few counts of this clonotype. The chain links TRBV6-1 to TRBJ2-7, with D possibly matching TRBD1 (5 bases). This CDR3 region has 15 residues. Per the germline V gene, CDR1 is MNHNS and CDR2 is SASEGT. V gave up 2 bases and J gave up 7 bases, with 18 bases separating them. DNA of the CDR3: TGTGCCAGCAGTGAAAGGGGTCTCGTCCCCTGGGAGCAGTACTTC. It specifies CASSERGLVPWEQYF.

This clonotype was observed at least ten times. Written as DNA, the CDR3 is TGTGCCAGCTCGGGGGGACAGGGAAGGGGCACTGAAGCTTTCTTT. Translated: CASSGGQGRGTEAFF. V usage is TRBV18 and J usage is TRBJ1-1, with 9 bases identical to TRBD1. Looked up from germline, CDR1 is KGHSH and CDR2 is LQKENI. Germline trimming cut 6 bases from V and 4 bases from J; bases unmatched to any gene: 9. The CDR3 runs to 15 residues.

This clonotype was detected ten times or more. The gene calls are TRBV12-3 or TRBV12-4 and TRBJ1-1; TRBD1 aligns across 7 bases. J gave up 3 bases and V 6 bases, and 10 bases lay outside the gene matches. This CDR3 has 15 amino acids. Here the CDR3 DNA reads TGTGCCAGCAGAGCTACAGGGGTTTCTTACACTGAAGCTTTCTTT. Its protein product is CASRATGVSYTEAFF.

V is TRBV4-2 and J is TRBJ2-3, with D perhaps TRBD2 (5 bases). The V end was cut by 4 bases, the J end by 11 bases, with 22 bases between. Germline loops: CDR1 LGHNA, CDR2 YNFKEQ. The CDR3 is 15 residues long. This CDR3 is CASSPLRGNSLGQYF. For the CDR3, the DNA is TGTGCCAGCAGCCCCCTCCGAGGGAATTCCCTCGGGCAGTATTTT.

This clonotype was seen only a few times. V and J are TRBV10-3 and TRBJ2-1; D unresolved. Trimming took off 4 bases at V and 9 bases at J, with 16 bases between the two ends. This CDR3 region has 14 residues. CDR1 is ENHRY, CDR2 SYGVKD, per germline. CDR3 loop: CAISVQTGFAEQFF. The CDR3 nucleotides read TGTGCCATCAGTGTACAGACTGGATTCGCTGAGCAGTTCTTC.

The V gene is TRBV27, the J gene TRBJ1-3, with D uncertain. The ends were cut back, 8 bases at V and 4 bases at J, with 6 bases in the middle. The CDR3 runs 11 residues. Per the germline V gene, CDR1 is MNHEY and CDR2 is SMNVEV (reference sequence). This chain's CDR3 is CASGRGNTIYF. The CDR3 region has the DNA TGTGCCAGCGGTAGGGGAAACACCATATATTTT.

The table lists this clonotype with a few counts. The rearrangement joins TRBV6-5 to TRBJ1-1; possibly TRBD1 for D (5 bases). This CDR3 is 16 amino acids long. V dropped 2 bases and J dropped 0 bases, with 13 bases sitting between them. From germline, CDR1 is MNHEY and CDR2 SVGAGI. DNA for the CDR3: TGTGCCAGCAGTTACCGGTTCAGGGTAATGAACACTGAAGCTTTCTTT. Its protein is CASSYRFRVMNTEAFF.

This clonotype turned up a few times. The gene calls are TRBV9 and TRBJ2-2, with D perhaps being TRBD1 or TRBD2 (5 bases each). Germline CDR1 reads SGDLS; CDR2 reads YYNGEE. The V and J ends lost 4 bases and 4 bases respectively, with 11 bases between them. CDR3 length: 14 residues. The CDR3 DNA follows: TGTGCCAGCAGCACGGGGCTGTTCACCGGGGAGCTGTTTTTT. Its protein product is CASSTGLFTGELFF. The full variable domain, rest sourced from reference TRBV9 and TRBJ2-2, is DSGVTQTPKHLITATGQRVTLRCSPRSGDLSVYWYQQSLDQGLQFLIQYYNGEERAKGNILERFSAQQFPDLHSELNLSSLELGDSALYFCASSTGLFTGELFFGEGSRLTVL.

In its sample, this clonotype was seen a few times. The chain combines TRBV28 with TRBJ1-1; D is uncertain. This CDR3 region has 14 residues. V was trimmed by 3 bases and J by 4 bases, leaving 12 bases between them. Germline CDR1 reads MDHEN; CDR2 reads SYDVKM. The chain's CDR3 is CASSFSSRGTEAFF. CDR3 coding DNA: TGTGCCAGCAGTTTTTCGAGTAGAGGCACTGAAGCTTTCTTT.

This clonotype was picked up many times. J is TRBJ2-1 and V is TRBV7-2; weak D call: TRBD2 (6 bases). Trimming pared 2 bases from V and 9 bases from J, leaving 11 bases between. This CDR3 spans 13 amino acids. The germline gives CDR1 SGHTA, CDR2 FQGNSA. The CDR3 here is CASSLMTSSEQFF. The CDR3 DNA follows: TGTGCCAGCAGCTTAATGACTAGTAGTGAGCAGTTCTTC.

This clonotype was found many times. The V and J genes are TRBV7-9 and TRBJ1-6, with D hard to call. The germline V gene encodes CDR1 SEHNR and CDR2 FQNEAQ (reference sequence). The length of the CDR3 is 12 residues. The V and J ends lost 4 bases and 6 bases respectively, with 4 bases between them. The CDR3 here is CASSSANSPLHF. The CDR3 DNA sequence: TGTGCCAGCAGCTCCGCTAATTCACCCCTCCACTTT.

This clonotype was observed a few times. This chain uses TRBV7-6 with TRBJ2-3; D remains unclear. The CDR3 sequence is 13 residues long. Trimming pared 5 bases from V and 5 bases from J, leaving 11 bases between. Germline V gene lookup returns CDR1 SGHVS and CDR2 FNYEAQ. CDR3 in DNA: TGTGCCAGCAGCCCTAGGATTGAAGATACGCAGTATTTT. The encoded protein is CASSPRIEDTQYF.